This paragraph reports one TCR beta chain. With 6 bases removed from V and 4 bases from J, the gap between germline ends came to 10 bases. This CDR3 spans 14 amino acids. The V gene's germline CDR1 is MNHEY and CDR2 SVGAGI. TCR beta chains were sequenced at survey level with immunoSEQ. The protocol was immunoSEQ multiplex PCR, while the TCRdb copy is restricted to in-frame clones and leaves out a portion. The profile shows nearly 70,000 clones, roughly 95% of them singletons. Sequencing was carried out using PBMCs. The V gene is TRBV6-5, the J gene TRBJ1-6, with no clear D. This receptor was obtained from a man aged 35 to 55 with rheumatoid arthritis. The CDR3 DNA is TGTGCCAGCAGGGTCGGTCAATATAATTCACCCCTCCACTTT. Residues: CASRVGQYNSPLHF.